These 11 T cell receptor beta chains came from one sample sequenced in a study of cytomegalovirus exposure and HLA in healthy donors. Only in-frame clones appear in the TCRdb table, and some are missing; sequencing was by immunoSEQ multiplex PCR. The sample contains some 65,000 clones, roughly 96% of which appear only once. The sequenced sample was PBMCs. These receptors came from a man aged 18 to 30 in good health and CMV-seronegative.

This chain links TRBV2 with TRBJ1-4; D is undetermined. V gave up 6 bases and J gave up 0 bases, with 5 bases separating them. The germline V gene has CDR1 SNHLY and CDR2 FYNNEI. This CDR3 has 13 residues. The CDR3 bases are TGTGCCAGCAGCACTACAACTAATGAAAAACTGTTTTTT. Translating it yields CASSTTTNEKLFF.

The chain employs TRBV29-1 and TRBJ1-3, with D perhaps TRBD1 (5 bases). The CDR3 runs 13 residues. V was trimmed by 7 bases and J by 4 bases, leaving 14 bases between them. Germline V gene lookup returns CDR1 SQVTM and CDR2 ANQGSEA. CDR3 nucleotide sequence: TGCAGCGCCGCAGGGCTGTCGGGAAACACCATATATTTT. This codes for CSAAGLSGNTIYF.

The V and J genes are TRBV6-1 and TRBJ1-4; tentatively, D is TRBD1 (6 bases). V was clipped by 6 bases and J by 8 bases, with 13 bases between them. This CDR3 region has 13 residues. Germline-derived CDR1 and CDR2 are MNHNS and SASEGT. CDR3 region: CASSEGGQEKLFF. The CDR3 DNA is TGTGCCAGCAGCGAGGGGGGGCAAGAAAAACTGTTTTTT.

As to this clone: Mismatch with germline at one junction end may stem from a read error. The rearrangement uses TRBV9 and TRBJ2-5, with a possible D match to TRBD1 (6 bases). The CDR3 has 15 residues. Per the germline V gene, CDR1 is SGDLS and CDR2 is YYNGEE. The CDR3: CASSAQGSRVEIQYF. CDR3 coding DNA: TGTGCCAGCAGCGCACAGGGAAGTCGGGTAGAGATCCAGTACTTC.

V usage is TRBV19 and J usage is TRBJ2-7; 14 positions match TRBD2. The germline V gene encodes CDR1 LNHDA and CDR2 SQIVND (reference sequence). V was clipped by 3 bases and J by 9 bases; unmatched bases: 4. The CDR3 extends over 14 amino acids. The CDR3 loop reads CASSMTSGRAGQYF. CDR3 nucleotides: TGTGCCAGTAGTATGACTAGCGGGAGGGCGGGGCAGTACTTC.

The rearrangement links TRBV11-3 to TRBJ2-2; 13 nucleotides match TRBD2. Losses at the gene ends were 4 bases for V and 6 bases for J; bases not matched to a gene: 2. Germline V gene sequence: CDR1 SGHNT, CDR2 YENEEA. The CDR3 contains 15 residues. This CDR3 reads CASSSGLAGAGELFF. The CDR3 DNA reads TGTGCCAGCAGCTCCGGACTAGCGGGAGCCGGGGAGCTGTTTTTT.

This clone came up once. The chain carries TRBV6-1 and TRBJ2-7, with a weak D call TRBD2 (6 bases). The CDR3 length is 14 residues. The V gene's germline CDR1 is MNHNS and CDR2 SASEGT. The germline V and J ends were trimmed by 5 bases and 3 bases, with 14 bases remaining between them. Here the CDR3 DNA reads TGTGCCAGCAGTCATGACTGGAGGGTCTACGAGCAGTACTTC. This translates into CASSHDWRVYEQYF.

The chain has TRBV10-2 and TRBJ2-3; 10 bases are shared with TRBD2. This CDR3 spans 15 amino acids. Germline CDR1 is WSHSY and CDR2 is SAAADI. Trimming removed 8 bases from V and 6 bases from J; junction bases left unmatched: 11. This CDR3 is CASGGLAGVSDTQYF. In nucleotides, the CDR3 is TGCGCCAGCGGAGGGCTAGCGGGAGTATCGGATACGCAGTATTTT.

The chain has TRBV4-1 and TRBJ1-6; 9 bases agree with TRBD1. The ends lost 4 bases at V and 10 bases at J; junction bases unmatched: 8. CDR3 size: 15 residues. Germline V gene lookup returns CDR1 MGHRA and CDR2 YSYEKL. CDR3 amino acids: CASSLPGQGHSPLHF. In nucleotides, the CDR3 is TGCGCCAGCAGCCTACCGGGACAGGGTCACTCACCCCTCCACTTT.

The chain couples TRBV11-2 to TRBJ2-1; the D is unclear. V gave up 1 base and J gave up 9 bases, with 10 bases separating them. Germline lookup yields CDR1 SGHAT and CDR2 FQNNGV. The CDR3 runs to 13 residues. The CDR3 nucleotides are TGTGCCAGCAGCTTAGGGTCGGCAGGTGAGCAGTTCTTC. As protein: CASSLGSAGEQFF.

The V call is TRBV5-8, the J call TRBJ1-2; TRBD1 might be the D (5 bases). This CDR3 has 13 residues. Between the trimmed V and J ends, which lost 6 bases and 0 bases, there was a span of 9 bases. CDR1 and CDR2 from the germline V gene are SGHTS and YDEGEE. CDR3 DNA sequence: TGTGCCAGCAACAAACAGGCTAACTATGGCTACACCTTC. Encoded protein: CASNKQANYGYTF.